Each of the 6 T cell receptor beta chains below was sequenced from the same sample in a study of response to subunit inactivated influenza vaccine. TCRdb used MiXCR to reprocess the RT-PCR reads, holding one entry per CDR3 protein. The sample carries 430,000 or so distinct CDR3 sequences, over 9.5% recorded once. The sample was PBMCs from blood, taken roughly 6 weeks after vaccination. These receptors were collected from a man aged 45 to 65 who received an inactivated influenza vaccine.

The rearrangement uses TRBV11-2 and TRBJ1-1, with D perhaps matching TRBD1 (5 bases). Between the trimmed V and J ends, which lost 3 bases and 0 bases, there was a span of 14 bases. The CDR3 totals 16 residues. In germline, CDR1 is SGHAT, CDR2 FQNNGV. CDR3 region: CASSFRDSRLNTEAFF. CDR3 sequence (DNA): TGTGCCAGCAGCTTTCGGGACTCCCGTCTGAACACTGAAGCTTTCTTT.

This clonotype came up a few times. The CDR3 DNA sequence: TGTGCCAGCAGTTTAGGGACAGGGACCAAAAACATTCAGTACTTC. Protein product: CASSLGTGTKNIQYF. The V and J genes are TRBV28 and TRBJ2-4; 9 bases are shared with TRBD1. V dropped 2 bases and J dropped 2; count of bases not matched to a gene: 1. Germline CDR1 and CDR2: MDHEN and SYDVKM. The CDR3 is 15 amino acids.

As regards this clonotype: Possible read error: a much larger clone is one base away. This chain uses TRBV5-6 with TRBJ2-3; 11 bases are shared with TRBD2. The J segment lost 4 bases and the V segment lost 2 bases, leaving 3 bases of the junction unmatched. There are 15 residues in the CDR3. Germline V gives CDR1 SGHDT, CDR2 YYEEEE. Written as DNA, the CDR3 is TGTGCCAGCAGCTTTAGCGGGAGGGCCGCAGATACGCAGTATTTT. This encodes CASSFSGRAADTQYF.

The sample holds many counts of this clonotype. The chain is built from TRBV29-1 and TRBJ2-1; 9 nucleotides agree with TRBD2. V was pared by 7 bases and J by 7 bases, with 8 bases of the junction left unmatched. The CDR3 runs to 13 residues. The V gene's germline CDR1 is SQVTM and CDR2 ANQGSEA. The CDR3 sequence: CSAGSSGRNEQFF. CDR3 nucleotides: TGCAGCGCCGGATCAAGCGGGAGGAATGAGCAGTTCTTC.

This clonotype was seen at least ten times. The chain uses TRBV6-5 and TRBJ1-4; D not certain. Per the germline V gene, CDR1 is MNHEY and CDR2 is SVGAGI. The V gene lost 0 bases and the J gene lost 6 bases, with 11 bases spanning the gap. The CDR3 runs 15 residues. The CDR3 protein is CASSYSGRGDEKLFF. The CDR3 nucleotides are TGTGCCAGCAGTTACTCGGGCCGGGGAGATGAAAAACTGTTTTTT.

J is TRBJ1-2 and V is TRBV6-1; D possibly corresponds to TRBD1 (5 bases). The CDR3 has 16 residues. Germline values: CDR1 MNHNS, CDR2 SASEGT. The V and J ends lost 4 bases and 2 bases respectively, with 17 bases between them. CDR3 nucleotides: TGTGCCAGCAGTGGGGGGTATTTGGGGAAGAACTATGGCTACACCTTC. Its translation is CASSGGYLGKNYGYTF.